The clone carrying this TCR beta chain was observed many times. Its antigen remains unknown. With the read ending 3 residues before the CDR3 end, the germline J gene is used to fill in that end. The record originates from a study of T cell clonality in common variable immunodeficiency. The assay was immunoSEQ multiplex PCR, and TCRdb's table has in-frame clones only and misses some. The sample shows tens of thousands of clones, none of them appearing just once. Study outcomes and limitations: CVID subjects showed higher TCRbeta clonality than healthy controls. T cell subpopulation sequencing would be needed to explain CVID clonality.

The CDR3 covers 13 residues. V gave up 6 bases and J gave up 5 bases, with 13 bases separating them. V usage is TRBV12-3 or TRBV12-4 and J usage is TRBJ1-2; tentatively, D is TRBD1 (6 bases). The sequencing sample was made of peripheral blood mononuclear cells. This TCR was recovered from a person aged 18 to 75 in good health. CDR3 protein: CASRRQEGYGYTF. The sequenced part of the CDR3 DNA is TGTGCCAGCAGAAGACAGGAGGGATATGGC.